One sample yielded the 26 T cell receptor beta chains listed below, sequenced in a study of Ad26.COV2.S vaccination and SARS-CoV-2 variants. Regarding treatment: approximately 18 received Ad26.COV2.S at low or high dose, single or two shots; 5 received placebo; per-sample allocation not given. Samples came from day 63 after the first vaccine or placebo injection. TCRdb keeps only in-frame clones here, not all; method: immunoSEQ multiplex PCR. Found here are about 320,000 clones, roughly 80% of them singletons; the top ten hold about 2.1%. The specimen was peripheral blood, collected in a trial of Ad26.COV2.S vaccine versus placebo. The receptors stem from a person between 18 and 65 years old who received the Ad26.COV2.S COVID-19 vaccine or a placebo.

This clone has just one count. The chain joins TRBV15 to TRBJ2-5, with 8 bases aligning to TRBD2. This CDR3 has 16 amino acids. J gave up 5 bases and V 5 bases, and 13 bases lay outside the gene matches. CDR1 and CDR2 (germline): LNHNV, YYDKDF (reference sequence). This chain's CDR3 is CATSSRRGDTAETQYF. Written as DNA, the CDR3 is TGTGCCACCAGCTCCCGGCGGGGGGACACCGCCGAGACCCAGTACTTC.

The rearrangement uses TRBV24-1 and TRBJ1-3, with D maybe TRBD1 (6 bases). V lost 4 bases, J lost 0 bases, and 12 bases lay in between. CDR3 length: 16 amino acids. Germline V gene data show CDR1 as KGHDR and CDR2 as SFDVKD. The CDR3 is CATSDTGKSSGNTIYF. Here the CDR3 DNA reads TGTGCCACCAGTGACACAGGGAAATCCTCTGGAAACACCATATATTTT.

CDR3 coding DNA: TGTGCCAGCAGTTACTCGAACCTACTGAACACTGAAGCTTTCTTT. Its protein product is CASSYSNLLNTEAFF. The genes are TRBV6-5 and TRBJ1-1, with D unresolved. Trimming removed 0 bases at V and 0 bases at J, with 8 bases between. Germline CDR1 MNHEY, CDR2 SVGAGI. The CDR3 spans 15 residues.

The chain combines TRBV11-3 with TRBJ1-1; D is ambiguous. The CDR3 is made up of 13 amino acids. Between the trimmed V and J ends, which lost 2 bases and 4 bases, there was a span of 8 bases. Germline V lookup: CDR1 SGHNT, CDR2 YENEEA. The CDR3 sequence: CASSLRRGTEAFF. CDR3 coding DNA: TGTGCCAGCAGCTTAAGGCGGGGCACTGAAGCTTTCTTT. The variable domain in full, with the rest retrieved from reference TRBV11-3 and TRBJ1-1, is EAGVVQSPRYKIIEKKQPVAFWCNPISGHNTLYWYLQNLGQGPELLIRYENEEAVDDSQLPKDRFSAERLKGVDSTLKIQPAELGDSAVYLCASSLRRGTEAFFGQGTRLTVV.

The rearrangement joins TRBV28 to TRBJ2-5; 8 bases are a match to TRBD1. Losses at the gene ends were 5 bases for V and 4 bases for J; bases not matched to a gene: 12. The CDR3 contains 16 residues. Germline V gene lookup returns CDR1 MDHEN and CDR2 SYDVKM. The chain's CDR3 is CASSGYDRGGRETQYF. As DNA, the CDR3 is TGTGCCAGCAGTGGATACGACAGGGGTGGACGAGAGACCCAGTACTTC.

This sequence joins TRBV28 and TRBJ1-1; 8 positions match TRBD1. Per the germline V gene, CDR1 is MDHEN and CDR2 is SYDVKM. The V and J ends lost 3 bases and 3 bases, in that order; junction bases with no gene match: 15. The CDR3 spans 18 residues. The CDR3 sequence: CASSFPLGQGFVYTEAFF. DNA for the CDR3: TGTGCCAGCAGTTTCCCCTTAGGACAGGGATTTGTTTACACTGAAGCTTTCTTT.

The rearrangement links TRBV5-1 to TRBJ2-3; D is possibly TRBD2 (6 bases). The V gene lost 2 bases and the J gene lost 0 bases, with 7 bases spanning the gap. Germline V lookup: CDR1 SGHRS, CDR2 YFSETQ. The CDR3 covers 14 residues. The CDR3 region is CASSFGTSTDTQYF. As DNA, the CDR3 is TGCGCCAGCAGCTTCGGGACTAGCACAGATACGCAGTATTTT.

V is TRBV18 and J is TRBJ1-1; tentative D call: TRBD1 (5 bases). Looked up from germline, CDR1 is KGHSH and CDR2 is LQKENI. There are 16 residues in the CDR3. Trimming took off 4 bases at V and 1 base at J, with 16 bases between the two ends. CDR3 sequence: CASSQYQGSANTEAFF. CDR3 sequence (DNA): TGTGCCAGCTCACAATATCAGGGAAGCGCGAACACTGAAGCTTTCTTT.

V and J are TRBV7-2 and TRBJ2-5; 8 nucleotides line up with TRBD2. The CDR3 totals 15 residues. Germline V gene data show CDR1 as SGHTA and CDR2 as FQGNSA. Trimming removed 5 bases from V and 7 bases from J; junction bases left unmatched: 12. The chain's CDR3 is CASSPYGRGGRTQYF. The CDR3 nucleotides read TGTGCCAGCAGCCCCTACGGCCGGGGGGGCCGGACCCAGTACTTC. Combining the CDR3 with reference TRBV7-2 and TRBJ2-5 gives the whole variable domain GAGVSQSPSNKVTEKGKDVELRCDPISGHTALYWYRQSLGQGLEFLIYFQGNSAPDKSGLPSDRFSAERTGGSVSTLTIQRTQQEDSAVYLCASSPYGRGGRTQYFGPGTRLLVL.

CDR3 residues: CASSLDGSYNEQFF. CDR3 nucleotide sequence: TGTGCCAGCAGCTTGGACGGCTCCTACAATGAGCAGTTCTTC. V and J are TRBV5-4 and TRBJ2-1; D not certain. The CDR3 totals 14 residues. Deletions cut 0 bases from V and 0 bases from J, with 4 bases between. Germline CDR1 is SGHNT and CDR2 is YYREEE (reference sequence).

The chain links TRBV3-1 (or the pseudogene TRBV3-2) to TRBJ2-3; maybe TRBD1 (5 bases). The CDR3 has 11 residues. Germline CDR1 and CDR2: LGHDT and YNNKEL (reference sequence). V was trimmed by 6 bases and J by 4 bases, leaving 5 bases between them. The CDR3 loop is CASRQADTQYF. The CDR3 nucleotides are TGTGCCAGCAGACAGGCAGATACGCAGTATTTT.

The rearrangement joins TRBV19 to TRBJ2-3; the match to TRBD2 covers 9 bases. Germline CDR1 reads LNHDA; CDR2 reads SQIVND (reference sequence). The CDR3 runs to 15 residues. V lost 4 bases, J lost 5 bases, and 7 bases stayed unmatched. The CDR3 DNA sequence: TGTGCCAGTAGTAGGGCGGGGGGGCCGGTAGATACGCAGTATTTT. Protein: CASSRAGGPVDTQYF.

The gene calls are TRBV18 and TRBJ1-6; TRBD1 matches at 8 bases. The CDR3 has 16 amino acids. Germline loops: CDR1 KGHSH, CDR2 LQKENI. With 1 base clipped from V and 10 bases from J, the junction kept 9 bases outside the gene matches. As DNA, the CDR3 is TGTGCCAGCTCACCACTAGGTCAGGGGGCCGGGTCACCCCTCCACTTT. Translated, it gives CASSPLGQGAGSPLHF. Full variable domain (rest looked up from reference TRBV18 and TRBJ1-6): NAGVMQNPRHLVRRRGQEARLRCSPMKGHSHVYWYRQLPEEGLKFMVYLQKENIIDESGMPKERFSAEFPKEGPSILRIQQVVRGDSAAYFCASSPLGQGAGSPLHFGNGTRLTVT.

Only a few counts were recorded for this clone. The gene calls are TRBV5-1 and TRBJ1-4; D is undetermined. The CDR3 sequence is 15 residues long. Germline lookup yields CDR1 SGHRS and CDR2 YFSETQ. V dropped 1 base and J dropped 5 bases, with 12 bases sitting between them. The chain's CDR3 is CASSLRDPENEKLFF. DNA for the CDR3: TGCGCCAGCAGCTTGCGTGACCCGGAGAATGAAAAACTGTTTTTT.

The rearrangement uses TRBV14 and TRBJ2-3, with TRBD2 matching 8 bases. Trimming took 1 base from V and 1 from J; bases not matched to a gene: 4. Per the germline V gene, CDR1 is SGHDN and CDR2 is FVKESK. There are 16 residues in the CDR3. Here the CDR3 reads CASSQVPGGRTDTQYF. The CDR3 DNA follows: TGTGCCAGCAGCCAAGTTCCGGGGGGGCGCACAGATACGCAGTATTTT. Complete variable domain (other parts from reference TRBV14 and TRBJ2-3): EAGVTQFPSHSVIEKGQTVTLRCDPISGHDNLYWYRRVMGKEIKFLLHFVKESKQDESGMPNNRFLAERTGGTYSTLKVQPAELEDSGVYFCASSQVPGGRTDTQYFGPGTRLTVL.

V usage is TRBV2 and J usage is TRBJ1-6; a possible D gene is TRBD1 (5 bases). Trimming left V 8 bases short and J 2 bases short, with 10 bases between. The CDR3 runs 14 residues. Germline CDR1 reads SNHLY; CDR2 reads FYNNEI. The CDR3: CASQTVPYNSPLHF. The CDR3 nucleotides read TGTGCCAGCCAGACAGTCCCCTATAATTCACCCCTCCACTTT.

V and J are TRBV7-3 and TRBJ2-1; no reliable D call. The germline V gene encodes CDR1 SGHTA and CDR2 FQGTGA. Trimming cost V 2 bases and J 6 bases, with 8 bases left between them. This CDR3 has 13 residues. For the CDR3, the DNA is TGTGCCAGCAGCTTAGTTAGTTTCAATGAGCAGTTCTTC. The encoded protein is CASSLVSFNEQFF.

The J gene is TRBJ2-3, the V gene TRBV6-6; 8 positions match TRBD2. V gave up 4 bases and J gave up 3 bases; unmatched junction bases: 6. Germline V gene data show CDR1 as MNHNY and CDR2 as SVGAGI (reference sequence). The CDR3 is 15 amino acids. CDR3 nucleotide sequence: TGTGCCAGCAGTTCTAACAGCGGGAGTACAGATACGCAGTATTTT. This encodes CASSSNSGSTDTQYF.

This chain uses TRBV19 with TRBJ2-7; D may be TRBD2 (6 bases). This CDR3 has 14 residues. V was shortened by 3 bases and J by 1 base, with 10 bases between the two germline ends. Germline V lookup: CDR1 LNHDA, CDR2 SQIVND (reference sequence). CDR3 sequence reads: CASSILEGSYEQYF. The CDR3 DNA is TGTGCCAGTAGTATTTTGGAGGGATCCTACGAGCAGTACTTC.

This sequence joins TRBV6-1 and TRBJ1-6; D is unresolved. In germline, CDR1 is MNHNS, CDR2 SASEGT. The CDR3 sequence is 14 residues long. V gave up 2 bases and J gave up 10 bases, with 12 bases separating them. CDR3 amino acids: CASSESHADSPLHF. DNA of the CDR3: TGTGCCAGCAGTGAAAGCCACGCAGACTCACCCCTCCACTTT.

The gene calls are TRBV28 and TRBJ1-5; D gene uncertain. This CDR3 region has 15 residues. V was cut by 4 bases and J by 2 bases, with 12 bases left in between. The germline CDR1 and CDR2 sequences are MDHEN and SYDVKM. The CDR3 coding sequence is TGTGCCAGCAGTTCACAGCTGAGAGGCAATCAGCCCCAGCATTTT. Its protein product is CASSSQLRGNQPQHF. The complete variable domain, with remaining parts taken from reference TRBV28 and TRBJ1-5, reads DVKVTQSSRYLVKRTGEKVFLECVQDMDHENMFWYRQDPGLGLRLIYFSYDVKMKEKGDIPEGYSVSREKKERFSLILESASTNQTSMYLCASSSQLRGNQPQHFGDGTRLSIL.

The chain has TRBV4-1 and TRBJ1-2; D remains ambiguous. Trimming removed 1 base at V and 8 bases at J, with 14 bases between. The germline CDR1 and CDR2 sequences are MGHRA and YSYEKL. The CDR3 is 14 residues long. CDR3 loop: CASSQAGYAGGYTF. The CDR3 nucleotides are TGCGCCAGCAGCCAAGCGGGCTACGCCGGGGGCTACACCTTC.

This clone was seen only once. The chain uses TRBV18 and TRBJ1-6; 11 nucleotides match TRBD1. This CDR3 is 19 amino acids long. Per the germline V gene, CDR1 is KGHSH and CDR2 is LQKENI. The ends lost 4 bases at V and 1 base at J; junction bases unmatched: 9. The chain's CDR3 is CASSQMDRGRGSYNSPLHF. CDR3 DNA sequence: TGTGCCAGCTCACAAATGGACAGGGGGCGCGGATCCTATAATTCACCCCTCCACTTT.

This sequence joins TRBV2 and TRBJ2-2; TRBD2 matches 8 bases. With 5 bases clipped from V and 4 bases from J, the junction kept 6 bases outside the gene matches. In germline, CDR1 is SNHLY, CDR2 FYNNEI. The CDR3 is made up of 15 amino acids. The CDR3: CASSPTAGVTGELFF. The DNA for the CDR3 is TGTGCCAGCAGTCCGACAGCGGGGGTCACCGGGGAGCTGTTTTTT.

This chain's CDR3 is CASNPGAGLAGALYEQYF. CDR3 coding DNA: TGCGCCAGCAACCCTGGGGCGGGACTAGCGGGAGCCCTCTACGAGCAGTACTTC. The V call is TRBV5-1, the J call TRBJ2-7, with TRBD2 identical over 14 bases. Germline V gene data show CDR1 as SGHRS and CDR2 as YFSETQ. CDR3 length: 18 residues. The V and J ends lost 6 bases and 3 bases, in that order; junction bases with no gene match: 14.

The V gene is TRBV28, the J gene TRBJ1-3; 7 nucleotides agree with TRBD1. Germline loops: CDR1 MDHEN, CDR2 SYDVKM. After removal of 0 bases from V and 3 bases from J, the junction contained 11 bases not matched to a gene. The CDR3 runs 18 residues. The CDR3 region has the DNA TGTGCCAGCAGTTTATGGTCGGGTCCAGGGGGTCGTGGAAACACCATATATTTT. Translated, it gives CASSLWSGPGGRGNTIYF. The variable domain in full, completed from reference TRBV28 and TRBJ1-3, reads DVKVTQSSRYLVKRTGEKVFLECVQDMDHENMFWYRQDPGLGLRLIYFSYDVKMKEKGDIPEGYSVSREKKERFSLILESASTNQTSMYLCASSLWSGPGGRGNTIYFGEGSWLTVV.